A selection of T cell receptor beta chains follows, all from one sample in a study of blood T cell repertoires in COVID-19. The protocol was immunoSEQ multiplex PCR, while the TCRdb copy is restricted to in-frame clones and leaves out a portion. Of fewer than 300,000 clones in the sample, approximately 89% were seen once. The sequencing input was peripheral blood. The source of these receptors is a woman aged 45-65 years with acute or convalescent COVID-19. Both conserved end residues are part of each CDR3. Each record gives: J gene, V gene, CDR3 protein.

j_gene: TRBJ1-4; v_gene: TRBV18; CDR3aa: CASSVGTNLNEKLFF
j_gene: TRBJ1-2; v_gene: TRBV7-9; CDR3aa: CASSLLQGDGYTF
j_gene: TRBJ2-3; v_gene: TRBV3-1/TRBV3-2; CDR3aa: CASSPGGSLGTQYF
j_gene: TRBJ1-5; v_gene: TRBV14; CDR3aa: CASSQASLGQGPALYQPQHF
j_gene: TRBJ2-7; v_gene: TRBV28; CDR3aa: CASSSYGQGFLRSYYEQYF
j_gene: TRBJ1-5; v_gene: TRBV6-5; CDR3aa: CASSYLGASQPQHF
j_gene: TRBJ2-4; v_gene: TRBV12-3/TRBV12-4; CDR3aa: CASSSLVSSQYF
j_gene: TRBJ2-7; v_gene: TRBV5-1; CDR3aa: CASSPQGAGTYEQYF
j_gene: TRBJ2-2; v_gene: TRBV19; CDR3aa: CASSIESTGELFF
j_gene: TRBJ1-2; v_gene: TRBV11-2; CDR3aa: CASSAADRVGYGYTF
j_gene: TRBJ1-1; v_gene: TRBV10-3; CDR3aa: CASTDRNTEAFF
j_gene: TRBJ2-1; v_gene: TRBV7-2; CDR3aa: CASSFRGRVSSYNEQFF
j_gene: TRBJ1-5; v_gene: TRBV18; CDR3aa: CASSPPGGGGNQPQHF
j_gene: TRBJ2-4; v_gene: TRBV10-3; CDR3aa: CATNPGTGLAKNIQYF
j_gene: TRBJ1-4; v_gene: TRBV2; CDR3aa: CASSEWGHLNEKLFF
j_gene: TRBJ1-1; v_gene: TRBV5-1; CDR3aa: CASSLATGNTEAFF
j_gene: TRBJ1-5; v_gene: TRBV30; CDR3aa: CAWGGRGNQPQHF
j_gene: TRBJ1-2; v_gene: TRBV28; CDR3aa: CASSFRGGYGYTF
j_gene: TRBJ1-1; v_gene: TRBV18; CDR3aa: CASSPIQTNTEAFF
j_gene: TRBJ1-5; v_gene: TRBV6-5; CDR3aa: CASSLTGGNQPQHF
j_gene: TRBJ2-7; v_gene: TRBV6-1; CDR3aa: CASSERGYEQYF
j_gene: TRBJ2-1; v_gene: TRBV9; CDR3aa: CASSSRMGGRAFNEQFF
j_gene: TRBJ2-7; v_gene: TRBV24-1; CDR3aa: CATSQTGTSYEQYF
j_gene: TRBJ1-2; v_gene: TRBV28; CDR3aa: CASTPPGQGFYGYTF
j_gene: TRBJ1-2; v_gene: TRBV15; CDR3aa: CATSRSYGQGPGYTF
j_gene: TRBJ2-3; v_gene: TRBV20-1; CDR3aa: CSASNPGLAYF
j_gene: TRBJ2-7; v_gene: TRBV5-1; CDR3aa: CASSSVRGVALYEQYF
j_gene: TRBJ2-3; v_gene: TRBV19; CDR3aa: CASSISRTETTDTQYF
j_gene: TRBJ2-1; v_gene: TRBV5-1; CDR3aa: CASRLLAVSYNEQFF
j_gene: TRBJ2-7; v_gene: TRBV7-9; CDR3aa: CASNPFGTSDYEQYF
j_gene: TRBJ1-3; v_gene: TRBV7-9; CDR3aa: CALEGDLHTIYF